This passage covers 10 T cell receptor beta chains from one sample sequenced in a study of OX40 agonist ivuxolimab in advanced cancers. Assay used: immunoSEQ multiplex PCR; TCRdb lists only in-frame clones, some missing. Of roughly 67,000 clones listed, 86% are singletons. Sequenced material: CD4+ or CD8+ T cells sorted from blood, taken in a trial of the OX40 agonist ivuxolimab. These TCRs come from an adult with an advanced solid tumor such as melanoma, head and neck, liver or kidney cancer.

CDR3 loop: CASSRDSGTRNEQFF. For the CDR3, the DNA is TGTGCCAGCAGCCGCGACAGCGGGACCCGGAATGAGCAGTTCTTC. The chain employs TRBV28 and TRBJ2-1, with 7 bases aligning to TRBD2. Trimming took 6 bases from V and 7 from J; bases not matched to a gene: 12. Germline V lookup: CDR1 MDHEN, CDR2 SYDVKM. This CDR3 spans 15 amino acids.

The chain joins TRBV9 to TRBJ2-7; D might be TRBD1 (5 bases). Germline V CDR1 and CDR2: SGDLS, YYNGEE. The CDR3 covers 13 residues. For the CDR3, the DNA is TGTGCGACCCTAGGGGTGGGTCCCTACGAGCAGTACTTC. Amino acid sequence: CATLGVGPYEQYF.

Written as DNA, the CDR3 is TGTGCCAGCAGCTTAGTCGGTAGCGGGGGATATTCCACCTACAATGAGCAGTTCTTC. Its protein product is CASSLVGSGGYSTYNEQFF. This sequence joins TRBV7-2 and TRBJ2-1, with TRBD2 matching 9 bases. The ends lost 1 base at V and 2 bases at J; junction bases unmatched: 12. Germline loops: CDR1 SGHTA, CDR2 FQGNSA. This CDR3 comprises 19 residues.

CDR3 in amino acids: CASSLAAGHEQYF. The CDR3 DNA reads TGTGCCAGCAGCTTGGCGGCAGGCCACGAGCAGTACTTC. V usage is TRBV5-4 and J usage is TRBJ2-7; D gene unclear. Per germline, CDR1 SGHNT and CDR2 YYREEE (reference sequence). CDR3 size: 13 residues. Deletions cut 0 bases from V and 5 bases from J, with 9 bases between.

This chain connects TRBV5-6 to TRBJ1-1; 7 bases fit TRBD1. CDR1 SGHDT and CDR2 YYEEEE come from the germline V gene. CDR3 length: 14 residues. The trim removed 4 bases at V and 4 bases at J, leaving 7 bases unmatched. The DNA of the CDR3 is TGTGCCAGCAGCCCCCGACAGGGTGGCACTGAAGCTTTCTTT. It encodes CASSPRQGGTEAFF.

The V and J genes are TRBV6-5 and TRBJ1-3; no reliable D call. In germline, CDR1 is MNHEY, CDR2 SVGAGI. The length of the CDR3 is 14 residues. Trimming pared 6 bases from V and 0 bases from J, leaving 9 bases between. This chain's CDR3 is CASRKTASGNTIYF. CDR3 in DNA: TGTGCCAGCAGGAAAACTGCCTCTGGAAACACCATATATTTT.

The genes are TRBV19 and TRBJ1-2, with a tentative D call TRBD1 (5 bases). The V gene lost 6 bases and the J gene lost 6 bases, with 23 bases spanning the gap. There are 16 residues in the CDR3. Germline V CDR1 and CDR2: LNHDA, SQIVND (reference sequence). DNA of the CDR3: TGTGCCAGTAGGAGAAGGGATCGCAGGGTAGAGGATGGCTACACCTTC. It codes for CASRRRDRRVEDGYTF.

V gene TRBV19 combines with J gene TRBJ2-7; 10 nucleotides agree with TRBD2. CDR1 and CDR2 (germline): LNHDA, SQIVND (reference sequence). V shed 6 bases, J shed 5 bases, and the junction held 13 bases outside the gene matches. The CDR3 runs to 16 residues. The chain's CDR3 is CASREPGLASGHEQYF. The CDR3, as DNA: TGTGCCAGTAGAGAACCGGGACTAGCGAGCGGGCACGAGCAGTACTTC.

For the CDR3, the DNA is TGTGCCAGCAGCCGCGGGACAGGGCGAGAGACCCAGTACTTC. Translated: CASSRGTGRETQYF. The chain links TRBV5-4 to TRBJ2-5; 9 bases are shared with TRBD1. Trimming took 4 bases from V and 4 from J; bases not matched to a gene: 5. There are 14 residues in the CDR3. In germline, CDR1 is SGHNT, CDR2 YYREEE (reference sequence).

The V and J genes are TRBV6-6 and TRBJ1-5; TRBD1 aligns across 10 bases. The J segment lost 1 base and the V segment lost 5 bases, leaving 2 bases of the junction unmatched. This CDR3 is 15 amino acids long. Germline V gives CDR1 MNHNY, CDR2 SVGAGI (reference sequence). As DNA, the CDR3 is TGTGCCAGCAGTCGGACAGGGGGGAGCAATCAGCCCCAGCATTTT. It specifies CASSRTGGSNQPQHF.